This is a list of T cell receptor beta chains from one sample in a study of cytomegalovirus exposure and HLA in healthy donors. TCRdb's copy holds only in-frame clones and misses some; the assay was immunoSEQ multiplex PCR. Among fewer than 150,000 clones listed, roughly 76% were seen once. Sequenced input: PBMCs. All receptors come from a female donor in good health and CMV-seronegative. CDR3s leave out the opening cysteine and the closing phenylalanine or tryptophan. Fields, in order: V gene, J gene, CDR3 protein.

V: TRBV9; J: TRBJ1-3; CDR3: ASSGSWGRGGNTIY
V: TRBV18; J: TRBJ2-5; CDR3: ASSPTGGQETQY
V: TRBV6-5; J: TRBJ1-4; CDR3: ASSYDDRGREKLF
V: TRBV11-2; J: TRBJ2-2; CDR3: ASSLKGTGDTGELF
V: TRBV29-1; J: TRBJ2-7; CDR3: SVEDPWQNEQY
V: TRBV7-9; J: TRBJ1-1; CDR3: ASSLGVMAGEAF
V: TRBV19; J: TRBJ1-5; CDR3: ASSLLQINQPQH
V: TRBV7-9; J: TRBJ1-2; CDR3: ASSLGARGYGYT
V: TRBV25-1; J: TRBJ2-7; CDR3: ASSPGPGDYEQY
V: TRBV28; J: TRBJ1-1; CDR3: ASSSAQGMNTEAF
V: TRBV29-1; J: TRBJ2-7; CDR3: SVVWTSGLEQY
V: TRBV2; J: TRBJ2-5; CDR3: ASSDSELETQY
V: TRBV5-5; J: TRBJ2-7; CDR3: ASSFLTGGHEQY
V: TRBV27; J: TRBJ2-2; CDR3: ASTRDSYTGELF
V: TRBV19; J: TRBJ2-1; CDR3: ASSIGRGNNEQF
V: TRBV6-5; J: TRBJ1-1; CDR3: ASITSGGRDAEAF
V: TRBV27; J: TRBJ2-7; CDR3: ASSLTQGTYEQY
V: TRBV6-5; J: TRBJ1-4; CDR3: ASSLHDRVGEKLF
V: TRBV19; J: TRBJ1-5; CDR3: ASSGRTDSNQPQH
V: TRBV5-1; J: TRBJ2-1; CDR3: ASRRVAGISYNEQF